The 24 T cell receptor beta chains given below trace back to one sample, sequenced in a study of shared clonotypes between healthy human individuals. The data were produced by immunoSEQ multiplex PCR, yet TCRdb's version contains in-frame clones alone and is incomplete. The table records 1,400,000 or so clones, about 98.5% of them present only once. What was sequenced was naive CD4+ T cells sorted from blood. Subset denoted: CD45RA+ positively selected. These receptors originate from a man in his thirties or forties in good health.

CDR3 nucleotide sequence: TGTGCCAGCTCACGTGGGACAGGGACGGGACCCTACGAGCAGTACTTC. Its translation: CASSRGTGTGPYEQYF. V is TRBV18 and J is TRBJ2-7; 9 nucleotides align to TRBD1. Trimming at V came to 4 bases and at J to 2 bases, leaving 9 bases not matched to a gene. CDR1 is KGHSH and CDR2 is LQKENI in the germline V gene. The CDR3 spans 16 residues.

This chain links TRBV7-8 with TRBJ2-3, with D possibly matching TRBD2 (5 bases). Deletions cut 2 bases from V and 1 base from J, with 7 bases between. The CDR3 covers 14 residues. Germline V gene lookup returns CDR1 SGHVS and CDR2 FQNEAQ. The CDR3 sequence is CASSLTGGTDTQYF. CDR3 coding DNA: TGTGCCAGCAGCTTAACCGGGGGCACAGATACGCAGTATTTT.

The chain carries TRBV7-2 and TRBJ2-5; D is unresolved. V gave up 3 bases and J gave up 3 bases, with 8 bases separating them. The CDR3 sequence is 13 residues long. Germline CDR1 and CDR2: SGHTA and FQGNSA. The CDR3 loop reads CASSFRQKETQYF. CDR3 sequence (DNA): TGTGCCAGCAGCTTCCGGCAGAAAGAGACCCAGTACTTC.

The table lists this clone with a count of one. V gene TRBV14 combines with J gene TRBJ2-1; 10 nucleotides line up with TRBD2. This CDR3 contains 20 residues. Trimming at V came to 3 bases and at J to 0 bases, leaving 14 bases not matched to a gene. Germline-derived CDR1 and CDR2 are SGHDN and FVKESK. The CDR3 DNA reads as TGTGCCAGCAGCCATCCTGCCGGGACTAGCGTTACGAGCTCCTACAATGAGCAGTTCTTC. Translated: CASSHPAGTSVTSSYNEQFF.

The rearrangement uses TRBV5-1 and TRBJ2-3, with 14 bases fitting TRBD2. V lost 4 bases and J lost 6; bases outside the gene matches: 4. Germline CDR1 reads SGHRS; CDR2 reads YFSETQ. The CDR3 is 15 residues long. CDR3 region: CASSTGLAGADTQYF. The CDR3 DNA reads as TGCGCCAGCAGCACGGGACTAGCGGGAGCTGATACGCAGTATTTT.

In DNA, the CDR3 is TGTGCCAGCAGGGGAAGCCTGGCAGGGGTCTATGGCTACACCTTC. It is translated as CASRGSLAGVYGYTF. The rearrangement joins TRBV4-2 to TRBJ1-2; possible D gene TRBD1, 6 bases. The CDR3 totals 15 residues. Germline loops: CDR1 LGHNA, CDR2 YNFKEQ. V was shortened by 6 bases and J by 4 bases, with 18 bases between the two germline ends.

The chain combines TRBV5-8 with TRBJ1-2, with D hard to call. The germline V gene has CDR1 SGHTS and CDR2 YDEGEE. The CDR3 consists of 12 residues. Trimming took 0 bases from V and 4 from J, leaving 4 bases between them. CDR3 nucleotides: TGTGCCAGCAGCTTGGTGACCTATGGCTACACCTTC. Amino acid sequence: CASSLVTYGYTF.

The chain uses TRBV25-1 and TRBJ2-3; 7 bases align to TRBD2. The CDR3 spans 15 residues. Germline CDR1 MGHDK, CDR2 SYGVNS. V was clipped by 3 bases and J by 1 base; unmatched bases: 4. The CDR3 sequence: CASSDTSVRTDTQYF. The CDR3, as DNA: TGTGCCAGCAGTGACACTAGCGTTCGCACAGATACGCAGTATTTT.

This clone appeared once. The V and J genes are TRBV5-1 and TRBJ2-7, with D possibly TRBD1 on 6 matching bases. V shed 0 bases and J shed 4 bases, with 11 bases lying between them. Germline lookup yields CDR1 SGHRS and CDR2 YFSETQ. CDR3 size: 14 residues. The CDR3 loop reads CASSLGQAGYEQYF. The CDR3 DNA follows: TGCGCCAGCAGCTTGGGACAGGCCGGTTACGAGCAGTACTTC.

The chain employs TRBV7-2 and TRBJ2-7; perhaps TRBD2 as D (5 bases). Looked up from germline, CDR1 is SGHTA and CDR2 is FQGNSA. V was cut by 1 base and J by 2 bases, with 12 bases left in between. The CDR3 contains 15 residues. The CDR3 reads CASSLGVGGAYEQYF. CDR3 coding DNA: TGTGCCAGCAGCTTAGGAGTAGGAGGCGCCTACGAGCAGTACTTC.

CDR3 in DNA: TGTGCCAGCAGCCAAGATAGGCTAGCGGGAGCGGGTAGCTACAATGAGCAGTTCTTC. Translating gives CASSQDRLAGAGSYNEQFF. This chain connects TRBV4-2 to TRBJ2-1; 10 nucleotides match TRBD2. The V and J ends lost 0 bases and 3 bases, in that order; junction bases with no gene match: 11. Germline values: CDR1 LGHNA, CDR2 YNFKEQ. CDR3 size: 19 residues.

The rearrangement joins TRBV28 to TRBJ2-2; the match to TRBD2 covers 8 bases. This CDR3 is 17 amino acids long. Germline V CDR1 and CDR2: MDHEN, SYDVKM. J lost 0 bases, V lost 1 base, and 4 bases had no gene match. This CDR3 is CASSLSRGGTNTGELFF. The DNA for the CDR3 is TGTGCCAGCAGTTTATCCCGGGGGGGCACGAACACCGGGGAGCTGTTTTTT.

This rearrangement joins TRBV2 to TRBJ1-1, with no clear D. This CDR3 has 14 amino acids. Germline CDR1 reads SNHLY; CDR2 reads FYNNEI. V lost 4 bases to trimming and J lost 1 base, with 10 bases between them. CDR3 DNA: TGTGCCAGCAGTGCTATGCAGACGAACACTGAAGCTTTCTTT. Protein sequence: CASSAMQTNTEAFF.

This chain connects TRBV14 to TRBJ1-1, with 7 bases aligning to TRBD1. Trimming at V came to 5 bases and at J to 6 bases, leaving 12 bases not matched to a gene. This CDR3 has 15 amino acids. The germline CDR1 and CDR2 sequences are SGHDN and FVKESK. The CDR3 here is CASSRETGVVPEAFF. The CDR3 nucleotides read TGTGCCAGCAGCAGGGAAACAGGGGTAGTTCCTGAAGCTTTCTTT.

As to this clone: Other DNA variants within this sample encode the same CDR3. The chain has TRBV28 and TRBJ1-5, with no clear D. Germline V gives CDR1 MDHEN, CDR2 SYDVKM. This CDR3 contains 12 residues. V gave up 5 bases and J gave up 2 bases, with 4 bases separating them. The chain's CDR3 is CASSTRNQPQHF. Written as DNA, the CDR3 is TGTGCCAGCAGTACCCGCAATCAGCCCCAGCATTTT.

This chain joins TRBV23-1 and TRBJ2-2; 9 positions agree with TRBD1. TRBV23-1 is classed as an ORF, of uncertain function. J gave up 6 bases and V 5 bases, and 7 bases lay outside the gene matches. The CDR3 consists of 15 residues. CDR3 sequence: CASSRGTGWAGELFF. In DNA, the CDR3 is TGCGCCAGCAGTAGGGGGACAGGGTGGGCCGGGGAGCTGTTTTTT.

The rearrangement uses TRBV28 and TRBJ2-1; 7 bases align to TRBD2. From germline, CDR1 is MDHEN and CDR2 SYDVKM. This CDR3 has 18 residues. Trimming took 2 bases from V and 1 from J; bases not matched to a gene: 11. This chain's CDR3 is CASSLGAHGRTSYNEQFF. DNA of the CDR3: TGTGCCAGCAGTTTAGGGGCCCACGGGAGGACGTCCTACAATGAGCAGTTCTTC.

This rearrangement joins TRBV6-1 to TRBJ2-5; 10 bases line up with TRBD1. With 6 bases clipped from V and 5 bases from J, the junction kept 9 bases outside the gene matches. Germline lookup yields CDR1 MNHNS and CDR2 SASEGT. The CDR3 is made up of 15 amino acids. Here the CDR3 reads CASRWETGGGETQYF. The CDR3 DNA follows: TGTGCCAGCAGGTGGGAGACAGGGGGCGGCGAGACCCAGTACTTC.

Regarding this clone: Germline and junction disagree at one end, which may indicate a read error. CDR3: CASSPSGGYNEQFF. CDR3 DNA sequence: TGTGCTAGCAGCCCCTCTGGGGGGTACAATGAGCAGTTCTTC. The chain combines TRBV7-7 with TRBJ2-1; D is possibly TRBD2 (6 bases). In germline, CDR1 is SSHAT, CDR2 FNYEAQ (reference sequence). This CDR3 is 14 amino acids long.

The gene calls are TRBV6-5 and TRBJ2-5; 7 nucleotides agree with TRBD2. CDR3 length: 14 residues. The ends lost 5 bases at V and 7 bases at J; junction bases unmatched: 10. CDR1 MNHEY and CDR2 SVGAGI come from the germline V gene. CDR3 residues: CASSQPRTGGTQYF. CDR3 nucleotide sequence: TGTGCCAGCAGTCAACCCCGGACGGGGGGGACCCAGTACTTC.

In regard to this clone: The same CDR3 can be traced to other DNA sequences in this sample. This chain links TRBV13 with TRBJ2-1, with D perhaps matching TRBD2 (5 bases). This CDR3 is built from 15 residues. V shed 2 bases and J shed 4 bases, with 12 bases lying between them. The germline gives CDR1 PRHDT, CDR2 FYEKMQ (reference sequence). CDR3: CASSLLAGGYNEQFF. The CDR3 DNA follows: TGTGCCAGCAGCTTACTCGCCGGCGGGTACAATGAGCAGTTCTTC.

V is TRBV18 and J is TRBJ2-2; D call uncertain. Germline assignment: CDR1 KGHSH and CDR2 LQKENI. The CDR3 covers 15 residues. The V and J ends lost 3 bases and 2 bases respectively, with 10 bases between them. This CDR3 reads CASSPRISNTGELFF. In DNA form, the CDR3 reads TGTGCCAGCTCACCCCGTATTTCCAACACCGGGGAGCTGTTTTTT.

The genes are TRBV12-5 and TRBJ2-5; the D is unclear. The germline V and J ends were trimmed by 3 bases and 7 bases, with 6 bases remaining between them. This CDR3 spans 11 amino acids. Germline CDR1 and CDR2: LGHNT and FRNRAP. The CDR3 nucleotides are TGTGCTAGTGGTTTAGGAGCGACCCAGTACTTC. Its translation is CASGLGATQYF. Variable domain in full (rest from reference TRBV12-5 and TRBJ2-5): DARVTQTPRHKVTEMGQEVTMRCQPILGHNTVFWYRQTMMQGLELLAYFRNRAPLDDSGMPKDRFSAEMPDATLATLKIQPSEPRDSAVYFCASGLGATQYFGPGTRLLVL.

Comments on this clone: At the DNA level, this CDR3 is encoded by other sequences in the same sample as well. This sequence joins TRBV11-2 and TRBJ2-3, with D unclear. The V end was cut by 4 bases, the J end by 1 base, with 6 bases between. Germline V gives CDR1 SGHAT, CDR2 FQNNGV. The CDR3 length is 13 residues. This chain's CDR3 is CASSSVGTDTQYF. CDR3 coding DNA: TGTGCCAGCAGCTCGGTTGGCACAGATACGCAGTATTTT.